This TCR beta chain was recorded in a study of technical replicates of blood from a handful of donors. CDR1 MNHNS and CDR2 SASEGT come from the germline V gene. Trimming took 3 bases from V and 3 from J, leaving 12 bases between them. This CDR3 has 15 residues. Sequenced by immunoSEQ multiplex PCR; TCRdb stores in-frame clones only, minus some. The sample includes more than 60,000 clones, around nine tenths of them seen just once. The sequence was obtained from a human donor in good health. Some clones in this sample may be carry-over from other donors' samples. The sample consisted of PBMCs. This chain uses TRBV6-1 with TRBJ2-4; possible D gene TRBD2, 6 bases. The DNA for the CDR3 is TGTGCCAGCAGTGAGGAGGGGCCGGGCAAAAACATTCAGTACTTC. It codes for CASSEEGPGKNIQYF.